One sample yielded the 32 T cell receptor beta chains listed below, sequenced in a study of cytomegalovirus exposure and HLA in healthy donors (dated by TCRdb to 2016 to 2017). Libraries were prepared through the immunoSEQ multiplex PCR assay. In its TCRdb copy, this immuneACCESS table keeps in-frame sequences only and misses some clones. Where compared with another copy, unresolved V genes explain less than half of these, and the others have no known cause. Present in this sample are some 87,000 clones, approximately 96% of which were seen just once. The leading ten clones occupy about 1.3% of the sample. The sequenced material came from PBMCs. These receptors all come from a woman younger than 30 in good health and CMV-seronegative.

A remark on this clone: The junction departs from germline at one end; a sequencing error may be responsible. The chain is built from TRBV11-2 and TRBJ1-3; weak D call: TRBD1 (5 bases). The CDR3 has 14 amino acids. Per the germline V gene, CDR1 is SGHAT and CDR2 is FQNNGV. This chain's CDR3 is CASSLRTDPRGREF. The CDR3 region has the DNA TGTGCCAGCAGCCTACGGACGGACCCGCGGGGCCGTGAATTT. The full variable domain, in which reference TRBV11-2 and TRBJ1-3 provide the parts outside the CDR3, is EAGVAQSPRYKIIEKRQSVAFWCNPISGHATLYWYQQILGQGPKLLIQFQNNGVVDDSQLPKDRFSAERLKGVDSTLKIQPAKLEDSAVYLCASSLRTDPRGREFGEGSWLTVV.

This chain uses TRBV11-2 with TRBJ2-3; 12 bases are shared with TRBD2. Trimming cost V 5 bases and J 0 bases; bases outside gene matches: 12. Germline CDR1 and CDR2: SGHAT and FQNNGV. The CDR3 is 19 residues long. In DNA form, the CDR3 reads TGTGCCAGCAGCAGAGGACTAGCGGGGATCCTGATTAGCACAGATACGCAGTATTTT. Its translation: CASSRGLAGILISTDTQYF. Based on the CDR3 plus reference TRBV11-2 and TRBJ2-3, the full variable domain is EAGVAQSPRYKIIEKRQSVAFWCNPISGHATLYWYQQILGQGPKLLIQFQNNGVVDDSQLPKDRFSAERLKGVDSTLKIQPAKLEDSAVYLCASSRGLAGILISTDTQYFGPGTRLTVL.

The rearrangement joins TRBV5-1 to TRBJ2-1; TRBD2 aligns across 7 bases. CDR3 length equals 15 residues. The germline V gene has CDR1 SGHRS and CDR2 YFSETQ. With V trimmed by 2 bases and J by 10 bases, 12 bases remained unmatched. Here the CDR3 DNA reads TGCGCCAGCAGCTTAAGAACGGGGGAGGGCGCGGAGCAGTTCTTC. Its translation: CASSLRTGEGAEQFF.

The chain combines TRBV28 with TRBJ1-2, with a tentative D call TRBD1 (6 bases). Germline assignment: CDR1 MDHEN and CDR2 SYDVKM. V lost 6 bases to trimming and J lost 4 bases, with 15 bases between them. This CDR3 contains 14 residues. The DNA for the CDR3 is TGTGCCAGCAGCTCGCCGGGACACTCCTATGGCTACACCTTC. Translation: CASSSPGHSYGYTF.

In DNA, the CDR3 is TGTGCCAGCTCACTCCAACTAGGGGGTTTCGAGCCCGAGCAGTACTTC. It specifies CASSLQLGGFEPEQYF. V and J are TRBV18 and TRBJ2-7; D is perhaps TRBD1 (6 bases). The germline V gene has CDR1 KGHSH and CDR2 LQKENI. The CDR3 extends over 16 amino acids. Trimming stripped 4 bases from V and 6 bases from J, with 22 bases between.

This sequence joins TRBV7-9 and TRBJ2-7; the match to TRBD1 covers 8 bases. Trimming cost V 5 bases and J 0 bases; bases outside gene matches: 3. CDR3 size: 14 residues. Germline values: CDR1 SEHNR, CDR2 FQNEAQ (reference sequence). The CDR3 DNA reads as TGTGCCAGCAGCCCAGGGGGCAGCTCCTACGAGCAGTACTTC. It encodes CASSPGGSSYEQYF.

CDR3 nucleotide sequence: TGCGCCAGCTGGGGGGCAGGGGGCGTGAGTGGCTACACCTTC. Protein product: CASWGAGGVSGYTF. J is TRBJ1-2 and V is TRBV5-1, with 8 bases fitting TRBD1. This CDR3 has 14 amino acids. V trimming: 7 bases; J trimming: 7 bases; junction bases outside the gene matches: 12. Germline V gives CDR1 SGHRS, CDR2 YFSETQ.

V is TRBV5-4 and J is TRBJ2-7; 13 bases line up with TRBD2. The CDR3 extends over 15 amino acids. Germline V gene sequence: CDR1 SGHNT, CDR2 YYREEE (reference sequence). The V and J ends lost 3 bases and 0 bases, in that order; junction bases with no gene match: 0. The CDR3 DNA is TGTGCCAGCAGCTGGACTAGCGGGAGCTCCTACGAGCAGTACTTC. It specifies CASSWTSGSSYEQYF.

A single count supports this clone. This chain links TRBV5-6 with TRBJ1-6; D uncertain. The germline V and J ends were trimmed by 0 bases and 6 bases, with 7 bases remaining between them. The CDR3 extends over 14 amino acids. Germline V gene lookup returns CDR1 SGHDT and CDR2 YYEEEE. The CDR3 loop is CASSLVGINSPLHF. CDR3 DNA sequence: TGTGCCAGCAGCTTGGTGGGCATTAATTCACCCCTCCACTTT.

This rearrangement joins TRBV20-1 to TRBJ2-1, with D perhaps matching TRBD2 (6 bases). The V and J ends lost 6 bases and 9 bases respectively, with 12 bases between them. The germline CDR1 and CDR2 sequences are DFQATT and SNEGSKA (reference sequence). The CDR3 runs to 11 residues. This CDR3 reads CSARDWSEQFF. CDR3 nucleotides: TGCAGTGCCCGGGACTGGAGTGAGCAGTTCTTC.

The chain combines TRBV10-1 with TRBJ2-3; 8 nucleotides line up with TRBD1. With 0 bases clipped from V and 0 bases from J, the junction kept 8 bases outside the gene matches. CDR1 WNHNN and CDR2 SYGVQD come from the germline V gene (reference sequence). CDR3 length equals 18 residues. The DNA of the CDR3 is TGCGCCAGCAGTGAGTCGCAGGCGACAGGGGTTAGCACAGATACGCAGTATTTT. It is translated as CASSESQATGVSTDTQYF.

The chain carries TRBV29-1 and TRBJ1-1, with 9 bases aligning to TRBD1. CDR3 length: 13 residues. The J segment lost 1 base and the V segment lost 8 bases, leaving 5 bases of the junction unmatched. The germline CDR1 and CDR2 sequences are SQVTM and ANQGSEA. Here the CDR3 DNA reads TGCAGCACGTCGGACAGGGGGAACACTGAAGCTTTCTTT. Amino acid sequence: CSTSDRGNTEAFF. Together with reference TRBV29-1 and TRBJ1-1, the CDR3 gives the full variable domain: SAVISQKPSRDICQRGTSLTIQCQVDSQVTMMFWYRQQPGQSLTLIATANQGSEATYESGFVIDKFPISRPNLTFSTLTVSNMSPEDSSIYLCSTSDRGNTEAFFGQGTRLTVV.

The chain uses TRBV9 and TRBJ2-1; a possible D gene is TRBD2 (6 bases). V lost 0 bases and J lost 4, with 11 bases in between. CDR1 and CDR2 from the germline V gene are SGDLS and YYNGEE. The CDR3 has 15 amino acids. The CDR3 bases are TGTGCCAGCAGCGTAGCGACGGGGGTTTACAATGAGCAGTTCTTC. Amino acid sequence: CASSVATGVYNEQFF.

CDR3 sequence: CASSPGGGSSYEQYF. The CDR3, as DNA: TGTGCCAGCTCACCAGGCGGCGGGAGCTCCTACGAGCAGTACTTC. The chain links TRBV18 to TRBJ2-7; 7 bases are a match to TRBD2. Germline values: CDR1 KGHSH, CDR2 LQKENI. This CDR3 region has 15 residues. Germline trimming cut 2 bases from V and 0 bases from J; bases unmatched to any gene: 4.

V is TRBV29-1 and J is TRBJ2-7, with 15 bases matching TRBD2. The CDR3 runs 16 residues. Unmatched junction bases numbered 6, after V lost 3 bases and J lost 3 bases. The germline CDR1 and CDR2 sequences are SQVTM and ANQGSEA. Here the CDR3 DNA reads TGCAGCGTTGACTACCGGGGACTAGCGGGAGGCTACGAGCAGTACTTC. This codes for CSVDYRGLAGGYEQYF.

The chain recombines TRBV7-9 with TRBJ2-3, with 10 bases identical to TRBD2. This CDR3 spans 17 amino acids. Looked up from germline, CDR1 is SEHNR and CDR2 is FQNEAQ (reference sequence). With V trimmed by 5 bases and J by 3 bases, 11 bases remained unmatched. CDR3 coding DNA: TGTGCCAGCAGCGTAACTAGCGGGACCAAGGGGACAGATACGCAGTATTTT. It yields the protein CASSVTSGTKGTDTQYF. Drawing the rest from reference TRBV7-9 and TRBJ2-3, the complete variable domain is DTGVSQNPRHKITKRGQNVTFRCDPISEHNRLYWYRQTLGQGPEFLTYFQNEAQLEKSRLLSDRFSAERPKGSFSTLEIQRTEQGDSAMYLCASSVTSGTKGTDTQYFGPGTRLTVL.

The chain's CDR3 is CASSLALRGPNNQPQHF. The CDR3 DNA reads TGTGCCAGCAGCTTAGCCCTAAGGGGGCCTAACAATCAGCCCCAGCATTTT. This chain links TRBV7-8 with TRBJ1-5; 7 positions match TRBD1. The CDR3 runs to 17 residues. Germline CDR1 SGHVS, CDR2 FQNEAQ. Losses at the gene ends were 0 bases for V and 3 bases for J; bases not matched to a gene: 8.

In its sample, this clone was seen once. V is TRBV6-6 and J is TRBJ1-5, with D unresolved. The CDR3 consists of 15 residues. The germline V and J ends were trimmed by 5 bases and 1 base, with 12 bases remaining between them. The germline V gene has CDR1 MNHNY and CDR2 SVGAGI (reference sequence). The CDR3 region has the DNA TGTGCCAGCAGTCTCGGAGGCAAGAGCAATCAGCCCCAGCATTTT. Its translation is CASSLGGKSNQPQHF.

This CDR3 reads CASHPGGDNYGYTF. CDR3 in DNA: TGTGCCAGCCACCCAGGGGGTGATAACTATGGCTACACCTTC. The chain couples TRBV9 to TRBJ1-2; 7 bases are a match to TRBD1. With V trimmed by 7 bases and J by 1 base, 7 bases remained unmatched. The CDR3 covers 14 residues. Per the germline V gene, CDR1 is SGDLS and CDR2 is YYNGEE.

This clone has a single count. The chain links TRBV30 to TRBJ2-7; 10 nucleotides line up with TRBD1. The junction had 6 bases not matched to a gene; V was cut back by 3 bases and J by 4 bases. The germline V gene encodes CDR1 GTSNPN and CDR2 SVGIG (reference sequence). The CDR3 length is 14 residues. CDR3 in DNA: TGTGCCTGGAGCAGAGGGGGACAGGGGTACGAGCAGTACTTC. Translating gives CAWSRGGQGYEQYF.

The CDR3 reads CASSPDMDGYTF. The CDR3 DNA reads TGTGCCAGCAGCCCAGACATGGATGGCTACACCTTC. This sequence joins TRBV28 and TRBJ1-2; no firm D call. Trimming stripped 6 bases from V and 6 bases from J, with 11 bases between. The germline V gene encodes CDR1 MDHEN and CDR2 SYDVKM. This CDR3 is built from 12 residues.

The CDR3 region is CASSPKREWQETQYF. CDR3 in DNA: TGTGCCAGCAGCCCCAAGCGGGAGTGGCAAGAGACCCAGTACTTC. The V gene is TRBV9, the J gene TRBJ2-5, with 8 bases matching TRBD2. The CDR3 sequence is 15 residues long. CDR1 is SGDLS, CDR2 YYNGEE, per germline. The V gene end was trimmed by 4 bases and the J gene end by 2 bases; junction bases not matched to a gene: 7.

J is TRBJ1-2 and V is TRBV28, with a tentative D call TRBD1 (6 bases). The CDR3 has 13 residues. The V end was cut by 5 bases, the J end by 4 bases, with 11 bases between. Germline V lookup: CDR1 MDHEN, CDR2 SYDVKM. The CDR3 DNA is TGTGCCAGCAGTAAGGGGGGGTTCTATGGCTACACCTTC. This codes for CASSKGGFYGYTF.

V usage is TRBV5-1 and J usage is TRBJ2-5, with 13 bases that match TRBD2. CDR3 length equals 16 residues. Losses at the gene ends were 2 bases for V and 5 bases for J; bases not matched to a gene: 6. In germline, CDR1 is SGHRS, CDR2 YFSETQ. The CDR3: CASSLELAGGRETQYF. The CDR3 DNA reads as TGCGCCAGCAGCTTAGAACTAGCGGGAGGGAGGGAGACCCAGTACTTC.

The chain joins TRBV9 to TRBJ1-2; maybe TRBD1 (6 bases). In germline, CDR1 is SGDLS, CDR2 YYNGEE. The CDR3 loop spans 18 amino acids. V lost 0 bases and J lost 1, with 19 bases in between. DNA of the CDR3: TGTGCCAGCAGCGTAGCCTCGACAGGTTATGGGTTTAACTATGGCTACACCTTC. This translates into CASSVASTGYGFNYGYTF.

The chain recombines TRBV20-1 with TRBJ2-5; possibly TRBD1 for D (7 bases). The V gene lost 5 bases and the J gene lost 6 bases, with 10 bases spanning the gap. The length of the CDR3 is 11 residues. The V gene's germline CDR1 is DFQATT and CDR2 SNEGSKA (reference sequence). The CDR3: CSASGGKTQYF. The CDR3 DNA sequence: TGCAGTGCTTCAGGGGGGAAGACCCAGTACTTC.

J is TRBJ2-5 and V is TRBV18, with TRBD1 as a possible D gene (5 bases). In germline, CDR1 is KGHSH, CDR2 LQKENI. V dropped 5 bases and J dropped 5 bases, with 12 bases sitting between them. CDR3 size: 13 residues. The CDR3 is CASSGAGLETQYF. Written as DNA, the CDR3 is TGTGCCAGCTCAGGTGCAGGGCTGGAGACCCAGTACTTC.

A word on this clone: The junction shows a germline mismatch at one end, possibly a read error. This rearrangement joins TRBV5-6 to TRBJ1-1; no clear D. This CDR3 contains 13 residues. Germline V gives CDR1 SGHDT, CDR2 YYEEEE. DNA for the CDR3: TGTGCCAGCAGCTTGATCTGGTGGACTGAGGCTTTCTTT. Translation: CASSLIWWTEAFF. The entire variable domain, with the rest obtained from reference TRBV5-6 and TRBJ1-1, is as follows: DAGVTQSPTHLIKTRGQQVTLRCSPKSGHDTVSWYQQALGQGPQFIFQYYEEEERQRGNFPDRFSGHQFPNYSSELNVNALLLGDSALYLCASSLIWWTEAFFGQGTRLTVV.

The chain couples TRBV5-1 to TRBJ1-1; TRBD1 agrees at 8 bases. J was trimmed by 3 bases and V by 1 base; bases with no gene match: 2. Looked up from germline, CDR1 is SGHRS and CDR2 is YFSETQ. The CDR3 extends over 14 amino acids. CDR3 loop: CASSLSGGYTEAFF. In DNA form, the CDR3 reads TGCGCCAGCAGCTTGTCAGGGGGCTACACTGAAGCTTTCTTT.

The chain couples TRBV4-1 to TRBJ2-7; 8 bases line up with TRBD2. The CDR3 length is 15 residues. J lost 12 bases, V lost 1 base, and 14 bases had no gene match. Per the germline V gene, CDR1 is MGHRA and CDR2 is YSYEKL. DNA for the CDR3: TGCGCCAGCAGCCAAGTCACTGGGGGGACTAGTTATCGGTACTTC. It translates to CASSQVTGGTSYRYF.

This chain connects TRBV30 to TRBJ2-3, with D possibly being TRBD2 (5 bases). This CDR3 has 14 amino acids. CDR1 GTSNPN and CDR2 SVGIG come from the germline V gene (reference sequence). V was trimmed by 5 bases and J by 4 bases, leaving 16 bases between them. The CDR3 reads CAWGRGTGPDTQYF. In DNA form, the CDR3 reads TGTGCCTGGGGCCGGGGTACCGGCCCAGATACGCAGTATTTT.

V usage is TRBV27 and J usage is TRBJ2-7, with 8 nucleotides matching TRBD1. Germline loops: CDR1 MNHEY, CDR2 SMNVEV (reference sequence). Trimming took 4 bases from V and 2 from J; bases not matched to a gene: 4. The CDR3 extends over 14 amino acids. For the CDR3, the DNA is TGTGCCAGCAGTTACAGGGGGTTCACCTACGAGCAGTACTTC. This translates into CASSYRGFTYEQYF.